The 2 T cell receptor beta chains below come from one sample, sequenced in a study of spatial heterogeneity in lung cancer. TCRdb fed the 5' RACE reads into MiXCR, producing one record per CDR3 protein. Of more than 25,000 distinct CDR3 sequences in the sample, roughly 5.7% were seen once. Regarding time point: blood at routine non-recurrence follow-up after resection. The material was PBMCs, obtained at follow-up. These receptors came from a female donor with early-stage non-small cell lung cancer.

This clonotype was recorded at least ten times. The chain has TRBV7-2 and TRBJ2-3; D might be TRBD1 (5 bases). The germline CDR1 and CDR2 sequences are SGHTA and FQGNSA. The CDR3 contains 12 residues. Trimming cost V 3 bases and J 4 bases, with 5 bases left between them. CDR3 sequence reads: CASSFRADTQYF. DNA of the CDR3: TGTGCCAGCAGCTTCAGGGCAGATACGCAGTATTTT.

In its sample, this clonotype was seen many times. V and J are TRBV7-9 and TRBJ2-7; D not certain. CDR1 and CDR2 (germline): SEHNR, FQNEAQ (reference sequence). CDR3 length: 11 residues. Trimming removed 3 bases from V and 4 bases from J, with 4 bases in between. In DNA form, the CDR3 reads TGTGCCAGCAGCTTGGAGTACGAGCAGTACTTC. Its translation: CASSLEYEQYF.